The 24 T cell receptor beta chains in this list originate from one sample, sequenced in a study of shared clonotypes between healthy human individuals. The repertoire was sequenced with immunoSEQ multiplex PCR; TCRdb's copy has only in-frame clones and lacks some. Here the sample spans 700,000 to 950,000 clones, approximately 97% being singletons. CD45RO-negative, CCR7-selected cells formed the naive CD8 fraction, which excluded terminally differentiated effector memory CD45RA+ cells. The sample consisted of naive CD8+ T cells sorted from blood. The receptors derive from a man in his thirties or forties in good health.

The chain joins TRBV7-9 to TRBJ1-1; D perhaps matches TRBD1 (5 bases). The CDR3 contains 15 residues. V lost 4 bases to trimming and J lost 1 base, with 13 bases between them. The germline CDR1 and CDR2 sequences are SEHNR and FQNEAQ (reference sequence). CDR3 in amino acids: CASSSSRRENTEAFF. CDR3 coding DNA: TGTGCCAGCAGCTCAAGTCGCAGGGAGAACACTGAAGCTTTCTTT.

This rearrangement joins TRBV7-6 to TRBJ2-1; D tentatively fits TRBD1 or TRBD2 (5 bases each). The V gene's germline CDR1 is SGHVS and CDR2 FNYEAQ. The CDR3 covers 14 residues. Trimming took off 4 bases at V and 4 bases at J, with 11 bases between the two ends. This CDR3 is CASSSGRVYNEQFF. DNA of the CDR3: TGTGCCAGCAGCTCGGGGCGTGTTTACAATGAGCAGTTCTTC.

CDR3 sequence: CAISDPGHQYSYEQYF. CDR3 DNA: TGTGCCATCAGTGATCCCGGACACCAGTACTCCTACGAGCAGTACTTC. V usage is TRBV10-3 and J usage is TRBJ2-7; D perhaps matches TRBD1 (5 bases). CDR3 length: 16 residues. Per the germline V gene, CDR1 is ENHRY and CDR2 is SYGVKD. V was shortened by 3 bases and J by 0 bases, with 15 bases between the two germline ends.

This clone has a single count. This CDR3 reads CASSLAGGQGSEAFF. The CDR3 DNA reads as TGTGCCAGCAGCTTAGCGGGTGGCCAGGGGAGTGAAGCTTTCTTT. The chain combines TRBV7-9 with TRBJ1-1; D perhaps matches TRBD1 (6 bases). The CDR3 has 15 residues. The V end lost 0 bases, the J end lost 7 bases, and 15 bases lay between the germline ends. CDR1 and CDR2 (germline): SEHNR, FQNEAQ (reference sequence).

V and J are TRBV29-1 and TRBJ1-1; D is uncertain. CDR1 and CDR2 from the germline V gene are SQVTM and ANQGSEA. Trimming pared 6 bases from V and 1 base from J, leaving 18 bases between. This CDR3 has 15 residues. CDR3 loop: CSVVPTSITNTEAFF. The CDR3 DNA reads TGCAGCGTGGTTCCCACATCGATAACGAACACTGAAGCTTTCTTT.

This sequence joins TRBV2 and TRBJ2-5, with D uncertain. Germline lookup yields CDR1 SNHLY and CDR2 FYNNEI. The CDR3 has 11 amino acids. V was clipped by 3 bases and J by 14 bases, with 13 bases between them. CDR3 loop: CASSDGYLPYF. The CDR3 coding sequence is TGTGCCAGCAGTGACGGATACCTGCCCTACTTC.

The chain couples TRBV4-3 to TRBJ2-3; 10 bases are a match to TRBD2. The CDR3 spans 19 residues. The V segment lost 0 bases and the J segment 6 bases; nucleotides outside the gene matches: 15. Germline CDR1 and CDR2: LGHNA and YSLEER. CDR3 nucleotide sequence: TGCGCCAGCAGCCAAGACTCCCACCTAGCGGGAGAGTCTTGGGATACGCAGTATTTT. This translates into CASSQDSHLAGESWDTQYF.

V is TRBV6-5 and J is TRBJ2-7, with 8 positions matching TRBD1. The CDR3 runs to 16 residues. CDR1 and CDR2 from the germline V gene are MNHEY and SVGAGI. The V segment lost 0 bases and the J segment 7 bases; nucleotides outside the gene matches: 11. CDR3 sequence: CASSYSTGAALGEQYF. The CDR3 DNA reads as TGTGCCAGCAGTTACTCGACAGGGGCGGCACTCGGGGAGCAGTACTTC.

The rearrangement joins TRBV9 to TRBJ1-3; D ambiguous. The CDR3 covers 16 residues. Trimming left V 3 bases short and J 0 bases short, with 13 bases between. Germline lookup yields CDR1 SGDLS and CDR2 YYNGEE. The CDR3 DNA is TGTGCCAGCAGCGGGGCAGGCAAAAGCTCTGGAAACACCATATATTTT. Protein: CASSGAGKSSGNTIYF.

The V and J genes are TRBV21-1 and TRBJ1-5. TRBV21-1 is annotated as a pseudogene. CDR3 length: 14 residues. Written as DNA, the CDR3 is TGTGCCAGCAGGCCCCCGATTCTCAATCAGCCCCAGCATTTT. This translates into CASRPPILNQPQHF.

This chain links TRBV5-1 with TRBJ2-3, with D perhaps given as TRBD1 or TRBD2 (5 bases each). The CDR3 runs 17 residues. V lost 1 base to trimming and J lost 1 base, with 16 bases between them. CDR1 SGHRS and CDR2 YFSETQ come from the germline V gene. The CDR3 region is CASSLSQGVTGTDTQYF. The CDR3 DNA follows: TGCGCCAGCAGCTTGTCCCAGGGAGTAACGGGCACAGATACGCAGTATTTT.

The chain links TRBV18 to TRBJ2-7; 7 bases fit TRBD1. This CDR3 has 13 residues. V trimming: 3 bases; J trimming: 1 base; junction bases outside the gene matches: 0. Germline values: CDR1 KGHSH, CDR2 LQKENI. Here the CDR3 reads CASSPTGSYEQYF. DNA for the CDR3: TGTGCCAGCTCACCGACAGGGTCCTACGAGCAGTACTTC.

Points on this clone: Other DNA sequences from this sample encode an identical CDR3 as well. The chain joins TRBV7-9 to TRBJ2-3; D remains ambiguous. CDR1 is SEHNR and CDR2 is FQNEAQ in the germline V gene (reference sequence). V was cut by 1 base and J by 6 bases, with 5 bases left in between. CDR3 length: 12 amino acids. The CDR3 spells CASSLEVDTQYF. For the CDR3, the DNA is TGTGCCAGCAGCTTAGAAGTTGATACGCAGTATTTT.

The V call is TRBV7-6, the J call TRBJ2-1; D unclear. Germline V gives CDR1 SGHVS, CDR2 FNYEAQ. The CDR3 is 19 residues long. V was pared by 2 bases and J by 6 bases, with 26 bases between. CDR3 DNA sequence: TGTGCCAGCAGCTTAAGCCTAACCGGTGGTGTGACGGAGTTCAATGAGCAGTTCTTC. Translated, it gives CASSLSLTGGVTEFNEQFF.

In its sample, this clone was seen a few times. The chain links TRBV28 to TRBJ2-3; TRBD1 matches at 8 bases. The CDR3 runs to 15 residues. V lost 4 bases and J lost 4; bases outside the gene matches: 7. CDR1 and CDR2 (germline): MDHEN, SYDVKM. Here the CDR3 DNA reads TGTGCCAGCAGTTCGACAGGGGAATTGCCAGATACGCAGTATTTT. It is translated as CASSSTGELPDTQYF.

The chain couples TRBV11-3 to TRBJ2-7; the D gene is possibly TRBD2 (5 bases). Germline CDR1 SGHNT, CDR2 YENEEA. The V and J ends lost 5 bases and 6 bases respectively, with 17 bases between them. The CDR3 covers 14 residues. The CDR3 here is CASSPASGLGEQYF. As DNA, the CDR3 is TGTGCCAGCAGCCCGGCTTCTGGACTCGGCGAGCAGTACTTC.

The rearrangement uses TRBV7-2 and TRBJ2-2; D possibly uses TRBD1 or TRBD2 (5 bases each). The CDR3 spans 15 residues. Germline CDR1 SGHTA, CDR2 FQGNSA. V was shortened by 2 bases and J by 4 bases, with 11 bases between the two germline ends. CDR3 sequence: CASSLILGATGELFF. As DNA, the CDR3 is TGTGCCAGCAGCTTAATTCTCGGGGCCACCGGGGAGCTGTTTTTT. Full variable domain (remainder filled in from reference TRBV7-2 and TRBJ2-2): GAGVSQSPSNKVTEKGKDVELRCDPISGHTALYWYRQSLGQGLEFLIYFQGNSAPDKSGLPSDRFSAERTGGSVSTLTIQRTQQEDSAVYLCASSLILGATGELFFGEGSRLTVL.

The chain links TRBV10-3 to TRBJ2-2; TRBD1 aligns across 10 bases. The CDR3 contains 14 residues. The V segment lost 11 bases and the J segment 3 bases; nucleotides outside the gene matches: 6. CDR1 is ENHRY and CDR2 is SYGVKD in the germline V gene. The CDR3 sequence is CAAGQGGYTGELFF. CDR3 nucleotide sequence: TGTGCCGCCGGACAGGGGGGTTACACCGGGGAGCTGTTTTTT.

This clone occurred a few times. Other DNA sequences in the sample encode the same CDR3. Here the CDR3 reads CASSYSTGELFF. The CDR3 nucleotides are TGTGCCAGCAGTTACAGCACCGGGGAGCTGTTTTTT. The chain uses TRBV6-5 and TRBJ2-2; D gene unclear. Germline V gene data show CDR1 as MNHEY and CDR2 as SVGAGI. This CDR3 contains 12 residues. V gave up 2 bases and J gave up 4 bases, with 2 bases separating them.

V and J are TRBV4-1 and TRBJ1-1; D ambiguous. The CDR3 contains 14 residues. V dropped 0 bases and J dropped 5 bases, with 10 bases sitting between them. The germline V gene encodes CDR1 MGHRA and CDR2 YSYEKL. CDR3 in DNA: TGCGCCAGCAGCCAAGATCCCTCCGGGACTGAAGCTTTCTTT. Encoded protein: CASSQDPSGTEAFF.

The J gene is TRBJ2-7, the V gene TRBV13; D may correspond to TRBD1 or TRBD2 (6 bases each). This CDR3 contains 15 residues. Germline assignment: CDR1 PRHDT and CDR2 FYEKMQ (reference sequence). V lost 3 bases and J 5 bases, leaving 17 bases between the germline ends. CDR3 sequence (DNA): TGTGCCAGCAGCTTGTTAGGGGGAGGACAAAACGAGCAGTACTTC. It is translated as CASSLLGGGQNEQYF.

The chain joins TRBV10-3 to TRBJ1-2; TRBD1 matches at 7 bases. Unmatched junction bases numbered 8, after V lost 0 bases and J lost 4 bases. The CDR3 is made up of 16 amino acids. Per germline, CDR1 ENHRY and CDR2 SYGVKD. DNA for the CDR3: TGTGCCATCAGTGAGTCGTTGACAGGGATCCTCTATGGCTACACCTTC. It yields the protein CAISESLTGILYGYTF.

The J gene is TRBJ1-3, the V gene TRBV28; TRBD1 matches 8 bases. Trimming at V came to 5 bases and at J to 2 bases, leaving 11 bases not matched to a gene. This CDR3 has 17 amino acids. Germline-derived CDR1 and CDR2 are MDHEN and SYDVKM. Here the CDR3 DNA reads TGTGCCAGCAGTCCCATGGACAGGGCGATCACTGGAAACACCATATATTTT. It encodes CASSPMDRAITGNTIYF.

The chain employs TRBV7-9 and TRBJ1-5; 10 bases are shared with TRBD1. Germline-derived CDR1 and CDR2 are SEHNR and FQNEAQ (reference sequence). The CDR3 contains 15 residues. The junction had 5 bases not matched to a gene; V was cut back by 5 bases and J by 4 bases. The CDR3 bases are TGTGCCAGCAGCCCCGGGACAGGGGTGAATCAGCCCCAGCATTTT. Translating it yields CASSPGTGVNQPQHF.